These 10 T cell receptor beta chains originate from one sample sequenced in a study of T cell repertoires in ileal Crohn's disease. Assay used: immunoSEQ multiplex PCR; TCRdb lists only in-frame clones, some missing. This table holds roughly 9,600 clones, around 80% found once. Sequenced: ileal tissue. The receptors here all came from an adult with Crohn's disease.

The chain employs TRBV4-3 and TRBJ2-3; no firm D call. The V gene's germline CDR1 is LGHNA and CDR2 YSLEER. The CDR3 totals 15 residues. V was pared by 0 bases and J by 8 bases, with 15 bases between. The CDR3 coding sequence is TGCGCCAGCAGCCAAGAGTCATCCGTCAGTGGTACGCAGTATTTT. Residues: CASSQESSVSGTQYF.

The chain is built from TRBV7-2 and TRBJ1-2, with D uncertain. The CDR3 is 14 residues long. The germline CDR1 and CDR2 sequences are SGHTA and FQGNSA. The V end lost 2 bases, the J end lost 0 bases, and 7 bases lay between the germline ends. This CDR3 is CASSLQITNYGYTF. In DNA, the CDR3 is TGTGCCAGCAGCTTACAGATTACTAACTATGGCTACACCTTC.

The V gene is TRBV7-6, the J gene TRBJ1-4; tentative D call: TRBD1 (5 bases). The CDR3 sequence is 15 residues long. Germline V gives CDR1 SGHVS, CDR2 FNYEAQ. The V end was cut by 2 bases, the J end by 4 bases, with 11 bases between. The CDR3 here is CASSLTGLDNEKLFF. CDR3 nucleotides: TGTGCCAGCAGCTTAACAGGTCTGGATAATGAAAAACTGTTTTTT.

This clone was detected once. The chain joins TRBV12-5 to TRBJ2-5; 12 positions match TRBD1. Germline CDR1 is LGHNT and CDR2 is FRNRAP. The CDR3 length is 15 residues. V lost 5 bases and J lost 5; bases outside the gene matches: 6. The CDR3 region is CASGLGTGGRETQYF. As DNA, the CDR3 is TGTGCTAGTGGTCTCGGGACAGGGGGCCGGGAGACCCAGTACTTC.

The table lists this clone with a count of one. V is TRBV28 and J is TRBJ1-5; TRBD1 is a possible D gene (5 bases). The V end was cut by 3 bases, the J end by 6 bases, with 12 bases between. The CDR3 covers 14 residues. Germline V gene sequence: CDR1 MDHEN, CDR2 SYDVKM. The CDR3 reads CASSLGGSSQPQHF. CDR3 coding DNA: TGTGCCAGCAGTTTGGGGGGTAGTAGTCAGCCCCAGCATTTT.

The chain couples TRBV5-5 to TRBJ2-7, with TRBD2 matching over 11 bases. CDR1 SGHKS and CDR2 YYEKEE come from the germline V gene (reference sequence). The CDR3 covers 14 residues. The V gene end was trimmed by 6 bases and the J gene end by 8 bases; junction bases not matched to a gene: 10. The DNA of the CDR3 is TGTGCCAGCACCGAGCTAGGGACTAGCGGAAAGCAGTACTTC. This encodes CASTELGTSGKQYF.

V gene TRBV6-5 combines with J gene TRBJ1-2; 8 positions match TRBD1. The CDR3 runs 11 residues. Germline V gene data show CDR1 as MNHEY and CDR2 as SVGAGI. J gave up 5 bases and V 10 bases, and 3 bases lay outside the gene matches. CDR3 in amino acids: CATGQAYGYTF. CDR3 nucleotides: TGTGCCACGGGACAGGCTTATGGCTACACCTTC.

The V call is TRBV9, the J call TRBJ1-3; a possible D gene is TRBD1 (6 bases). From germline, CDR1 is SGDLS and CDR2 YYNGEE. The CDR3 has 15 residues. V dropped 4 bases and J dropped 4 bases, with 15 bases sitting between them. Here the CDR3 DNA reads TGTGCCAGCAGCCTGCTACTCCAGGGGGGAAACACCATATATTTT. Protein sequence: CASSLLLQGGNTIYF. The full variable domain, completed using reference TRBV9 and TRBJ1-3, is DSGVTQTPKHLITATGQRVTLRCSPRSGDLSVYWYQQSLDQGLQFLIQYYNGEERAKGNILERFSAQQFPDLHSELNLSSLELGDSALYFCASSLLLQGGNTIYFGEGSWLTVV.

This clone is deemed medium-sized (0.01 to 0.1%). V and J are TRBV7-8 and TRBJ1-3, with D perhaps TRBD1 (6 bases). Germline V gives CDR1 SGHVS, CDR2 FQNEAQ. The CDR3 is 15 residues long. Trimming took off 5 bases at V and 4 bases at J, with 15 bases between the two ends. The CDR3 protein is CASSPRQASGNTIYF. In nucleotides, the CDR3 is TGTGCCAGCAGCCCCCGACAGGCGTCGGGAAACACCATATATTTT.

V is TRBV5-4 and J is TRBJ1-2; 8 nucleotides match TRBD1. The germline gives CDR1 SGHNT, CDR2 YYREEE (reference sequence). The CDR3 is 13 amino acids. V trimming: 4 bases; J trimming: 8 bases; junction bases outside the gene matches: 7. DNA for the CDR3: TGTGCCAGCAGCCTGGACAGGGACGACGGCTACACCTTC. Translated: CASSLDRDDGYTF.